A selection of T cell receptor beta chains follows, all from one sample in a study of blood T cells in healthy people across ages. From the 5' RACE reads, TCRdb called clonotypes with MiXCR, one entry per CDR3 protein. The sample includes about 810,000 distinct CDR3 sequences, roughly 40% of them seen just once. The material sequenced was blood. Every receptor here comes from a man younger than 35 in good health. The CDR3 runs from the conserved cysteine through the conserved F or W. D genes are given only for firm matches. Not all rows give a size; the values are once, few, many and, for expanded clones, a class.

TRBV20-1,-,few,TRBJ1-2,CSARDSGNYGYTF,TGCAGTGCTAGAGACAGTGGTAACTATGGCTACACCTTC
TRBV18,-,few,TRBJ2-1,CASSPPNTANEQFF,TGTGCCAGCTCACCACCGAACACAGCCAATGAGCAGTTCTTC
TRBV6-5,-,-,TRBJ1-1,CASSYSPDHEAFF,TGTGCCAGCAGTTACTCGCCGGACCATGAAGCTTTCTTT
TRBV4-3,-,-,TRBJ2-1,CASSQLHSAPPNEQFF,TGCGCCAGCAGCCAACTCCATTCGGCCCCGCCGAATGAGCAGTTCTTC
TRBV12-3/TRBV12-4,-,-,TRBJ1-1,CASSLEISHNTEAFF,TGTGCCAGCAGTTTAGAAATCTCCCATAACACTGAAGCTTTCTTT
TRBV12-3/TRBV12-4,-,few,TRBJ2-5,CASSLGGTSGTQYF,TGTGCCAGCAGCCTTGGGGGTACCTCAGGGACCCAGTACTTC
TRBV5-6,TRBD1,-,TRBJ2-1,CASSPGTGISGEQFF,TGTGCCAGCAGCCCCGGGACAGGGATATCTGGTGAGCAGTTCTTC
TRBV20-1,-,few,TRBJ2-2,CSARTTLTGELFF,TGCAGTGCTCGGACGACACTGACCGGGGAGCTGTTTTTT
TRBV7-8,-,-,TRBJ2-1,CASSLTGFGPKSEQFF,TGTGCCAGCAGCTTAACTGGGTTCGGACCGAAGAGTGAGCAGTTCTTC
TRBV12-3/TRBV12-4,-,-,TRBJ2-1,CASNPSVDQGTQFF,TGTGCCAGCAACCCATCGGTGGATCAAGGGACCCAGTTCTTC
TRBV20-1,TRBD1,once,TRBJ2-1,CSARVGTGETQFF,TGCAGTGCTAGAGTGGGGACAGGAGAGACCCAGTTCTTC
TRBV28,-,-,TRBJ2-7,CASSIGGALYEQYF,TGTGCCAGCAGTATTGGGGGGGCACTCTACGAGCAGTACTTC
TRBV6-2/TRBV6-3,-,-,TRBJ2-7,CASSPSLLQDSGPNEQYF,TGTGCCAGCAGCCCTTCCCTTCTACAGGATTCTGGCCCCAATGAGCAGTACTTC
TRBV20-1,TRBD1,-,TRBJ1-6,CSARKNDRGGNSPLHF,TGCAGTGCAAGAAAGAATGACAGGGGAGGTAATTCACCCCTCCACTTT
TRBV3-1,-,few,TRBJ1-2,CASSRRAEVDHGGYTF,TGTGCCAGCAGCCGCCGGGCCGAAGTCGACCATGGTGGCTACACCTTC
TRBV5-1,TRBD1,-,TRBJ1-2,CASSPATGDYGYTF,TGCGCCAGCAGCCCCGCGACAGGGGACTATGGCTACACCTTC
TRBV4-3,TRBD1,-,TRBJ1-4,CASSLRPGQRNEKLFF,TGCGCCAGCAGCCTAAGACCGGGACAGCGAAATGAAAAACTGTTTTTT
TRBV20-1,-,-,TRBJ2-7,CSAKSGNYEQYF,TGCAGTGCCAAATCAGGGAACTACGAGCAGTACTTC
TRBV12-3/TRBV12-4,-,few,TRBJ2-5,CASRVGSFETQYF,TGTGCCAGCAGGGTAGGGTCATTTGAGACCCAGTACTTC
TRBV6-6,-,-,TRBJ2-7,CASRLTVGEQYF,TGTGCCAGCAGACTCACAGTGGGCGAGCAGTACTTC
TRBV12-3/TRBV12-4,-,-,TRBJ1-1,CASLLSRSAFF,TGTGCCAGCCTACTTTCGCGGTCGGCTTTCTTT
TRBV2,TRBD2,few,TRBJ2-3,CASKLAGGTDTQYF,TGTGCCAGCAAACTAGCGGGGGGCACAGATACGCAGTATTTT